A selection of T cell receptor beta chains follows, all from one sample in a study of beta chain features in type 1 diabetes. Only in-frame clones appear in the TCRdb table, and some are missing; sequencing was by immunoSEQ multiplex PCR. Here the sample spans about 220,000 clones, roughly 11% being singletons. Sequencing was carried out using central memory CD4+ T cells from blood. The receptors were sampled from a man between 18 and 29 years old in good health. Both conserved end residues are part of each CDR3. Each record gives: clone size, J gene, V gene, D gene, CDR3 protein, CDR3 DNA. D genes are given only for firm matches. Clone size is given for some rows only: seen once, a few or many times, or a class if the clone is expanded.

>-|TRBJ2-2|TRBV19|-
CASSRLDPPNTGELFF
TGTGCCAGTAGCCGGCTAGATCCGCCGAACACCGGGGAGCTGTTTTTT
>few|TRBJ2-5|TRBV4-3|TRBD2
CASSPSLAGGQETQYF
TGCGCCAGCAGCCCATCACTAGCGGGAGGGCAAGAGACCCAGTACTTC
>few|TRBJ2-7|TRBV18|TRBD2
CASTSGGFYEQYF
TGTGCCAGCACTAGCGGGGGGTTCTACGAGCAGTACTTC
>once|TRBJ2-4|TRBV5-1|TRBD1
CASSSGTGMVNIQYF
TGCGCCAGCAGCTCCGGGACAGGGATGGTAAACATTCAGTACTTC
>few|TRBJ2-3|TRBV18|TRBD2
CASSPAMTSGTDTQYF
TGTGCCAGCTCACCTGCGATGACTAGCGGCACAGATACGCAGTATTTT
>many|TRBJ2-7|TRBV7-2|TRBD1
CASSRTGLNYEQYF
TGTGCCAGCAGCCGGACAGGGTTAAACTACGAGCAGTACTTC
>many|TRBJ2-3|TRBV4-3|-
CASSEQRSTDTQYF
TGCGCCAGCAGCGAACAGCGGAGCACAGATACGCAGTATTTT
>few|TRBJ2-3|TRBV27|TRBD1
CASSLGGQGPDTQYF
TGTGCCAGCAGTTTAGGGGGACAGGGCCCAGATACGCAGTATTTT
>-|TRBJ2-3|TRBV25-1|TRBD2
CASSGEWTSGTDTQYF
TGTGCCAGCAGTGGAGAATGGACTAGCGGTACAGATACGCAGTATTTT
>-|TRBJ2-3|TRBV7-2|-
CASSLAGPTDTQYF
TGTGCCAGCAGCCTAGCAGGGCCCACAGATACGCAGTATTTT
>-|TRBJ2-2|TRBV18|-
CASSIQGTGELFF
TGTGCCAGCTCGATACAGGGCACCGGGGAGCTGTTTTTT
>few|TRBJ2-5|TRBV14|TRBD2
CASSRGAGGFGETQYF
TGTGCCAGCAGCCGTGGAGCGGGAGGGTTCGGAGAGACCCAGTACTTC
>few|TRBJ2-5|TRBV7-2|-
CASSKRNQETQYF
TGTGCCAGCAGCAAGAGGAACCAAGAGACCCAGTACTTC
>-|TRBJ2-3|TRBV18|-
CASSKKELDTQYF
TGTGCCAGCTCCAAAAAGGAGTTGGATACGCAGTATTTT
>few|TRBJ2-1|TRBV6-6|-
CASSYITGSDEQFF
TGTGCCAGCAGTTACATAACAGGGTCGGATGAGCAGTTCTTC
>few|TRBJ2-7|TRBV7-9|-
CASSLVESGGNF
TGTGCCAGCAGCTTAGTGGAGTCGGGTGGGAACTTC
>-|TRBJ2-4|TRBV7-2|-
CASSRNLGVGNIQYF
TGTGCCAGCAGCCGTAATCTAGGGGTGGGGAACATTCAGTACTTC
>few|TRBJ2-7|TRBV30|TRBD1
CAWNRDRGSYEQYF
TGTGCCTGGAACCGGGACAGGGGCTCCTACGAGCAGTACTTC
>few|TRBJ2-6|TRBV4-2|-
CASSQPRGAGANVLTF
TGTGCCAGCAGCCAACCCAGGGGAGCTGGGGCCAACGTCCTGACTTTC
>few|TRBJ2-3|TRBV27|TRBD2
CASSLDLAGGTDTQYF
TGTGCCAGCAGTTTAGATCTAGCGGGGGGCACAGATACGCAGTATTTT
>-|TRBJ2-1|TRBV2|TRBD2
CASRTLWTRRGDNEQFF
TGTGCCAGCAGGACCCTGTGGACTAGGAGAGGGGACAATGAGCAGTTCTTC
>-|TRBJ1-1|TRBV7-8|-
CASSLEGNTEAFF
TGTGCCAGCAGCTTAGAGGGAAACACTGAAGCTTTCTTT
>few|TRBJ2-7|TRBV30|-
CALMGRVKSSYEQYF
TGTGCCTTGATGGGAAGAGTCAAGAGCTCCTACGAGCAGTACTTC
>few|TRBJ2-1|TRBV5-4|TRBD2
CASSRGGTNVYNEQFF
TGTGCCAGCAGCCGGGGCGGGACTAACGTCTACAATGAGCAGTTCTTC
>few|TRBJ2-2|TRBV4-2|TRBD2
CASTTSGANTGELFF
TGTGCCAGCACCACTAGCGGCGCGAACACCGGGGAGCTGTTTTTT
>many|TRBJ2-3|TRBV4-3|-
CASSRRMGGTSTDTQYF
TGCGCCAGCAGCCGACGGATGGGGGGAACTAGCACAGATACGCAGTATTTT
>-|TRBJ2-3|TRBV4-2|-
CASSQERDTQYF
TGTGCCAGCAGCCAAGAGAGAGATACGCAGTATTTT
>-|TRBJ2-1|TRBV5-4|TRBD2
CASSLVASGSYNEQFF
TGTGCCAGCAGCTTGGTGGCTAGCGGCTCCTACAATGAGCAGTTCTTC
>few|TRBJ2-5|TRBV29-1|TRBD1
CSVDRTGEETQYF
TGCAGCGTTGACCGGACAGGGGAAGAGACCCAGTACTTC
>-|TRBJ2-3|TRBV14|TRBD2
CASSQFRAGGPATQYF
TGTGCCAGCAGCCAATTTAGAGCGGGAGGGCCGGCAACGCAGTATTTT
>few|TRBJ2-4|TRBV7-2|TRBD2
CASSPRTSGSDGNIQYF
TGTGCCAGCAGCCCAAGGACTAGCGGGAGTGATGGAAACATTCAGTACTTC
>few|TRBJ1-2|TRBV4-3|-
CASSQEAGDYGYTF
TGCGCCAGCAGCCAAGAAGCAGGAGACTATGGCTACACCTTC
>-|TRBJ2-7|TRBV10-3|TRBD2
CAISVQTSDYEQYF
TGTGCCATCAGTGTCCAGACTAGCGACTACGAGCAGTACTTC
>few|TRBJ2-4|TRBV5-4|-
CASSGRSHGNIQYF
TGTGCCAGCAGCGGGCGGTCCCATGGGAACATTCAGTACTTC
>few|TRBJ1-2|TRBV6-6|-
CASRARGGYTF
TGTGCCAGCAGAGCTAGGGGTGGCTACACCTTC
>few|TRBJ2-7|TRBV6-1|TRBD1
CASSSEAGTGSEQYF
TGTGCCAGCAGTTCTGAAGCCGGGACAGGGAGCGAGCAGTACTTC
>few|TRBJ2-2|TRBV19|-
CAAPGSGRLNPWDTGELFF
TGTGCAGCCCCCGGGAGCGGGCGGTTAAACCCATGGGACACCGGGGAGCTGTTTTTT
>few|TRBJ2-7|TRBV5-4|TRBD2
CASSQTSGASYEQYF
TGTGCCAGCAGCCAGACTAGCGGGGCCTCCTACGAGCAGTACTTC
>-|TRBJ2-2|TRBV19|TRBD1
CASSLQGNGGELFF
TGTGCCAGTAGTTTACAGGGGAACGGCGGGGAGCTGTTTTTT
>-|TRBJ1-2|TRBV7-9|-
CASSLDSPNYGYTF
TGTGCCAGCAGCTTAGATTCCCCCAACTATGGCTACACCTTC
>few|TRBJ2-7|TRBV11-2|TRBD1
CASSPISRTGRYEQYF
TGTGCCAGCAGCCCCATATCCAGGACAGGGAGGTACGAGCAGTACTTC
>-|TRBJ2-5|TRBV19|-
CASSIRRGETQYF
TGTGCCAGTAGTATCCGAAGGGGAGAGACCCAGTACTTC
>-|TRBJ2-3|TRBV30|-
CAWSTGQRLLTSTDTQYF
TGTGCCTGGAGTACTGGACAGCGACTATTGACTAGCACAGATACGCAGTATTTT
>few|TRBJ2-1|TRBV29-1|-
CSVVWGFVYNEQFF
TGCAGCGTTGTCTGGGGTTTTGTCTACAATGAGCAGTTCTTC
>few|TRBJ2-7|TRBV19|-
CASTDGASEQYF
TGTGCCAGTACGGACGGGGCCAGCGAGCAGTACTTC
>-|TRBJ2-7|TRBV7-2|TRBD2
CASSFSSGDSYEQYF
TGTGCCAGCAGCTTCTCTAGCGGGGACTCCTACGAGCAGTACTTC
>few|TRBJ1-1|TRBV29-1|TRBD1
CSVAGQGSEAFF
TGCAGCGTGGCTGGACAGGGATCGGAAGCTTTCTTT